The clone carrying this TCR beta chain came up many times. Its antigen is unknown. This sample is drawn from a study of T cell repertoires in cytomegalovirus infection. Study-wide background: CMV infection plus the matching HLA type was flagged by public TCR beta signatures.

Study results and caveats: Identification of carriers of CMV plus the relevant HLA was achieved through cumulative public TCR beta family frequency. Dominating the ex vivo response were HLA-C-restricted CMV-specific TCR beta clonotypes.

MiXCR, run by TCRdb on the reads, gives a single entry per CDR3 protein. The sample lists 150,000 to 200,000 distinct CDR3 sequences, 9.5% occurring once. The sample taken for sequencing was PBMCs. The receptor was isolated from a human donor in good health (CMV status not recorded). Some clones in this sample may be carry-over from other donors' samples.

The CDR3, as DNA: TGTGCCAGCAGCTTGCGCAGGGGAGGGCCCACTGAAGCTTTCTTT. Translated: CASSLRRGGPTEAFF. This chain uses TRBV7-2 with TRBJ1-1; a possible D gene is TRBD1 (6 bases). The CDR3 has 15 amino acids. Germline V gene sequence: CDR1 SGHTA, CDR2 FQGNSA. The V gene lost 3 bases and the J gene lost 4 bases, with 15 bases spanning the gap.